The 25 T cell receptor beta chains below all came from one sample that was sequenced in a study of cytomegalovirus exposure and HLA in healthy donors. The study ran its PCR with 60 Vbeta and 13 Jbeta primers. Assay used: immunoSEQ multiplex PCR; TCRdb lists only in-frame clones, some missing. The data contain some 34,000 clones, about 70% of them singletons. Sequencing was carried out using PBMCs. All receptors come from a man between 40 and 49 years old in good health and CMV-seropositive.

The V call is TRBV5-1, the J call TRBJ2-2; 10 bases are a match to TRBD1. The CDR3 has 19 amino acids. Germline lookup yields CDR1 SGHRS and CDR2 YFSETQ. Trimming cost V 3 bases and J 2 bases; bases outside gene matches: 13. The CDR3, as DNA: TGCGCCAGCAGCTCTAACACCGGGACAGGGGCCCCTAACACCGGGGAGCTGTTTTTT. Its protein product is CASSSNTGTGAPNTGELFF.

This clone appeared a single time. The chain recombines TRBV27 with TRBJ2-5, with D tentatively TRBD1 (5 bases). The V end lost 1 base, the J end lost 6 bases, and 9 bases lay between the germline ends. The germline gives CDR1 MNHEY, CDR2 SMNVEV (reference sequence). This CDR3 is 13 amino acids long. In DNA form, the CDR3 reads TGTGCCAGCAGTTTATGGCAGGGAAAGACCCAGTACTTC. It encodes CASSLWQGKTQYF.

This chain uses TRBV18 with TRBJ1-5; no firm D call. Trimming stripped 3 bases from V and 4 bases from J, with 10 bases between. The CDR3 contains 14 residues. Germline V CDR1 and CDR2: KGHSH, LQKENI. In nucleotides, the CDR3 is TGTGCCAGCTCACCTTTGCCCGGGAATCAGCCCCAGCATTTT. Residues: CASSPLPGNQPQHF. The full variable domain, with the rest looked up from reference TRBV18 and TRBJ1-5, is NAGVMQNPRHLVRRRGQEARLRCSPMKGHSHVYWYRQLPEEGLKFMVYLQKENIIDESGMPKERFSAEFPKEGPSILRIQQVVRGDSAAYFCASSPLPGNQPQHFGDGTRLSIL.

The chain recombines TRBV11-2 with TRBJ1-2, with 8 bases matching TRBD1. This CDR3 comprises 15 residues. The V segment lost 4 bases and the J segment 3 bases; nucleotides outside the gene matches: 7. Germline lookup yields CDR1 SGHAT and CDR2 FQNNGV. The CDR3 region is CASSSIRGRDYGYTF. The CDR3 region has the DNA TGTGCCAGCAGCTCGATCAGGGGGCGCGACTATGGCTACACCTTC.

This sequence joins TRBV7-8 and TRBJ2-5, with a possible D match to TRBD1 (6 bases). The assigned J gene may be wrong: the sequence end matches TRBJ2-7 better. CDR3 size: 14 residues. Looked up from germline, CDR1 is SGHVS and CDR2 is FQNEAQ. CDR3 region: CASSLGRGGYEQYF. CDR3 bases: TGTGCCAGCAGCTTAGGCAGGGGTGGCTACGAGCAGTACTTC.

The CDR3 sequence is CASSLKSGTGPFKSDTQYF. Here the CDR3 DNA reads TGTGCCAGCAGCTTAAAATCCGGGACAGGCCCTTTCAAATCAGATACGCAGTATTTT. J is TRBJ2-3 and V is TRBV7-3; 8 nucleotides line up with TRBD1. After removal of 1 base from V and 4 bases from J, the junction contained 16 bases not matched to a gene. In germline, CDR1 is SGHTA, CDR2 FQGTGA. The CDR3 has 19 residues.

The J gene is TRBJ2-2, the V gene TRBV18; maybe TRBD2 (6 bases). The germline V gene encodes CDR1 KGHSH and CDR2 LQKENI. The CDR3 contains 15 residues. V shed 5 bases and J shed 3 bases, with 13 bases lying between them. CDR3 sequence reads: CASSWASVYTGELFF. The CDR3 nucleotides read TGTGCCAGCTCATGGGCTAGCGTTTACACCGGGGAGCTGTTTTTT.

The chain has TRBV28 and TRBJ2-1, with D maybe TRBD1 (6 bases). CDR1 is MDHEN, CDR2 SYDVKM, per germline. The CDR3 extends over 13 amino acids. V lost 3 bases, J lost 3 bases, and 6 bases lay in between. CDR3 nucleotide sequence: TGTGCCAGCAGTTTGGACAGCTACAATGAGCAGTTCTTC. It translates to CASSLDSYNEQFF.

Only a few counts were recorded for this clone. The J gene is TRBJ2-1, the V gene TRBV7-7; D may be TRBD2 (5 bases). This CDR3 is built from 13 residues. Germline V gene sequence: CDR1 SSHAT, CDR2 FNYEAQ (reference sequence). Trimming pared 1 base from V and 9 bases from J, leaving 10 bases between. CDR3 nucleotides: TGTGCCAGCAGCTTAGGCGGGTCCACTGAGCAGTTCTTC. It codes for CASSLGGSTEQFF.

The V and J genes are TRBV7-2 and TRBJ2-3; TRBD2 aligns across 9 bases. CDR3 size: 15 residues. J lost 0 bases, V lost 5 bases, and 3 bases had no gene match. Germline V gene lookup returns CDR1 SGHTA and CDR2 FQGNSA. The CDR3 nucleotides read TGTGCCAGCAGCGCGGGGGGGTCTAGCACAGATACGCAGTATTTT. Encoded protein: CASSAGGSSTDTQYF.

The chain has TRBV5-1 and TRBJ1-3; 7 nucleotides match TRBD1. There are 16 residues in the CDR3. CDR1 is SGHRS, CDR2 YFSETQ, per germline. Germline trimming cut 3 bases from V and 0 bases from J; bases unmatched to any gene: 6. CDR3 loop: CASSWTGDFSGNTIYF. In DNA, the CDR3 is TGCGCCAGCAGCTGGACAGGTGACTTCTCTGGAAACACCATATATTTT.

The V gene is TRBV2, the J gene TRBJ2-3; 11 positions match TRBD2. The CDR3 length is 15 residues. V was pared by 5 bases and J by 2 bases, with 3 bases of the junction left unmatched. Germline CDR1 reads SNHLY; CDR2 reads FYNNEI. The CDR3 nucleotides read TGTGCCAGCAGTTCTAGCGGGGGGAACACAGATACGCAGTATTTT. Its translation is CASSSSGGNTDTQYF.

The sample holds a few counts of this clone. The chain carries TRBV2 and TRBJ2-1, with D possibly TRBD2 on 5 matching bases. Trimming stripped 7 bases from V and 0 bases from J, with 19 bases between. The CDR3 length is 17 residues. CDR1 and CDR2 (germline): SNHLY, FYNNEI. CDR3 residues: CASTPMSGSSSYNEQFF. The CDR3 nucleotides read TGTGCCAGCACCCCGATGAGTGGGAGCAGCTCCTACAATGAGCAGTTCTTC.

The chain has TRBV28 and TRBJ1-6; 9 bases fit TRBD1. V shed 6 bases, J shed 5 bases, and the junction held 2 bases outside the gene matches. The CDR3 totals 14 residues. Germline V gives CDR1 MDHEN, CDR2 SYDVKM. In DNA, the CDR3 is TGTGCCAGCAGCTGGGACAGGGATAATTCACCCCTCCACTTT. Its translation is CASSWDRDNSPLHF.

CDR3 nucleotide sequence: TGTGCCAGCAGAGGACAGGGGGCTGGCGCCGGGGAGCTGTTTTTT. As protein: CASRGQGAGAGELFF. V is TRBV7-6 and J is TRBJ2-2; 11 nucleotides agree with TRBD1. V gave up 6 bases and J gave up 6 bases; unmatched junction bases: 6. The CDR3 has 15 residues. Germline values: CDR1 SGHVS, CDR2 FNYEAQ.

This clone has just one count. The J gene is TRBJ2-7, the V gene TRBV30; the D gene is possibly TRBD2 (5 bases). Trimming shortened V by 0 bases and J by 4 bases, and 10 bases separated the two germline ends. Germline CDR1 reads GTSNPN; CDR2 reads SVGIG (reference sequence). This CDR3 is 13 amino acids long. DNA of the CDR3: TGTGCCTGGAGTGTCGGGGTAGGGTACGAGCAGTACTTC. Its translation: CAWSVGVGYEQYF. The full variable domain, in which reference TRBV30 and TRBJ2-7 provide the parts outside the CDR3, is SQTIHQWPATLVQPVGSPLSLECTVEGTSNPNLYWYRQAAGRGLQLLFYSVGIGQISSEVPQNLSASRPQDRQFILSSKKLLLSDSGFYLCAWSVGVGYEQYFGPGTRLTVT.

The chain couples TRBV5-6 to TRBJ2-2, with D perhaps matching TRBD1 (6 bases). Deletions cut 4 bases from V and 0 bases from J, with 10 bases between. The CDR3 loop spans 15 amino acids. Germline V lookup: CDR1 SGHDT, CDR2 YYEEEE. This chain's CDR3 is CASSADSANTGELFF. The CDR3 nucleotides read TGTGCCAGCAGCGCGGACAGCGCGAACACCGGGGAGCTGTTTTTT.

V usage is TRBV10-3 and J usage is TRBJ1-5; no firm D call. Trimming took 3 bases from V and 3 from J, leaving 9 bases between them. There are 14 residues in the CDR3. Germline V gene lookup returns CDR1 ENHRY and CDR2 SYGVKD. Written as DNA, the CDR3 is TGTGCCATCAGTGATCGGGTTTCCAATCAGCCCCAGCATTTT. Residues: CAISDRVSNQPQHF.

The CDR3 spells CGGGAGDEQYF. The CDR3 nucleotides read TGCGGAGGGGGCGCCGGGGACGAGCAGTACTTC. This chain joins TRBV29-1 and TRBJ2-7; a weak D match, TRBD1 (7 bases). The CDR3 totals 11 residues. Germline lookup yields CDR1 SQVTM and CDR2 ANQGSEA.

This sequence joins TRBV2 and TRBJ1-5; D remains unclear. Per germline, CDR1 SNHLY and CDR2 FYNNEI. The V end was cut by 7 bases, the J end by 5 bases, with 12 bases between. This CDR3 is 13 amino acids long. The CDR3 sequence: CASMAEGDQPQHF. The CDR3 coding sequence is TGTGCCAGCATGGCGGAAGGAGATCAGCCCCAGCATTTT.

This clone has a handful of counts. This chain links TRBV19 with TRBJ2-3; tentatively, D is TRBD2 (5 bases). This CDR3 has 14 amino acids. Germline values: CDR1 LNHDA, CDR2 SQIVND (reference sequence). Trimming pared 0 bases from V and 7 bases from J, leaving 11 bases between. The CDR3 spells CASSIDIATYTQYF. As DNA, the CDR3 is TGTGCCAGTAGTATAGATATAGCGACCTATACGCAGTATTTT.

The chain has TRBV10-1 and TRBJ2-1, with TRBD1 matching 7 bases. The CDR3 sequence is 16 residues long. From germline, CDR1 is WNHNN and CDR2 SYGVQD (reference sequence). The ends lost 2 bases at V and 9 bases at J; junction bases unmatched: 13. CDR3 in DNA: TGCGCCAGCAGTGAGCCCGACAGGGCTTCGTCGAGTGAGCAGTTCTTC. Translation gives CASSEPDRASSSEQFF.

J is TRBJ2-3 and V is TRBV25-1; TRBD2 aligns across 8 bases. Germline V gene sequence: CDR1 MGHDK, CDR2 SYGVNS. J gave up 6 bases and V 6 bases, and 11 bases lay outside the gene matches. This CDR3 comprises 15 residues. CDR3 in DNA: TGTGCCAGCAGCGATCTTCTAGCGGGCGGGGATACGCAGTATTTT. This gives the protein CASSDLLAGGDTQYF.

J is TRBJ1-6 and V is TRBV18; the match to TRBD1 covers 9 bases. The CDR3 spans 16 residues. Per the germline V gene, CDR1 is KGHSH and CDR2 is LQKENI. The J segment lost 12 bases and the V segment lost 2 bases, leaving 11 bases of the junction unmatched. CDR3 amino acids: CASSPISDRGRIPLHF. The CDR3 nucleotides read TGTGCCAGCTCACCAATCTCGGACAGGGGCCGAATACCCCTCCACTTT.

V is TRBV2 and J is TRBJ2-6, with D possibly being TRBD1 (5 bases). V dropped 2 bases and J dropped 4 bases, with 12 bases sitting between them. Germline CDR1 is SNHLY and CDR2 is FYNNEI. This CDR3 region has 16 residues. Here the CDR3 DNA reads TGTGCCAGCAGTGAATATGGAAGGGGCGGGGCCAACGTCCTGACTTTC. As protein: CASSEYGRGGANVLTF.